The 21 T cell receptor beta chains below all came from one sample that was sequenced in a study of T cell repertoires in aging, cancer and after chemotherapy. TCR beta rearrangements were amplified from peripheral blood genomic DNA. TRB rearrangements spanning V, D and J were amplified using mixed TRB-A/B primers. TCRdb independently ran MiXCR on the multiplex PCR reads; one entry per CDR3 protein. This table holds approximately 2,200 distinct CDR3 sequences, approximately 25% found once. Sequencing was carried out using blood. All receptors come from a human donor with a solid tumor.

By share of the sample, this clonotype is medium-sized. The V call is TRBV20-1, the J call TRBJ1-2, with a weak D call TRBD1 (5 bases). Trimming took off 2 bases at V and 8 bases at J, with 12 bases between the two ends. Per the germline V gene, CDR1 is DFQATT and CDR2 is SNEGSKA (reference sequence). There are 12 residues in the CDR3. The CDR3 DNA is TGCAGTGCTAGAACCCAGGGTGACGGCTACACCTTC. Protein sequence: CSARTQGDGYTF.

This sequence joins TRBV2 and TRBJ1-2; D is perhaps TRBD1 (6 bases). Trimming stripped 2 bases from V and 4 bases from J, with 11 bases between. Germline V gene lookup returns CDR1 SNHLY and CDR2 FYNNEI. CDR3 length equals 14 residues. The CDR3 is CASSEMGGGYGYTF. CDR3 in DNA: TGTGCCAGCAGTGAAATGGGAGGGGGCTATGGCTACACCTTC.

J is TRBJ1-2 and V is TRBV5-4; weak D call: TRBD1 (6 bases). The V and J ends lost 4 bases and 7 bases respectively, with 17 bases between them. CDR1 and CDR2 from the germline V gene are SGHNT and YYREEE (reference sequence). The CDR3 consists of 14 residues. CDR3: CASSPRGETGGYTF. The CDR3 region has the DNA TGTGCCAGCAGCCCCAGGGGTGAGACTGGTGGCTACACCTTC.

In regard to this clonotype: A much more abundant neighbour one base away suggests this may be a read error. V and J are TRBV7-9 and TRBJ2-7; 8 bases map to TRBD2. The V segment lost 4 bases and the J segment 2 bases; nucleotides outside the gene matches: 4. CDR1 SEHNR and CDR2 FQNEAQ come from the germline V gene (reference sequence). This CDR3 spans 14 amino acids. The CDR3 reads CASSYIGGAYEQYF. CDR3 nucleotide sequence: TGTGCCAGCAGCTACATCGGGGGGGCCTACGAGCAGTACTTC.

CDR3 bases: TGTGCCAGCGTACACGGGGGATATGATAATTCACCCCTCCACTTT. As protein: CASVHGGYDNSPLHF. The chain joins TRBV28 to TRBJ1-6, with a weak D call TRBD1 (5 bases). The CDR3 consists of 15 residues. Trimming took 8 bases from V and 5 from J, leaving 16 bases between them. Per the germline V gene, CDR1 is MDHEN and CDR2 is SYDVKM.

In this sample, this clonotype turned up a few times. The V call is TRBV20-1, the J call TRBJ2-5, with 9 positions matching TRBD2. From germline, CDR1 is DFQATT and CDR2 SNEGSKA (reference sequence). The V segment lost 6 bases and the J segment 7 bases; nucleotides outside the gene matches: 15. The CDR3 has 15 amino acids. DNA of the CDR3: TGCAGTGCAGAGAACCCCCTAGCGGGGACCCTGACCCAGTACTTC. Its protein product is CSAENPLAGTLTQYF.

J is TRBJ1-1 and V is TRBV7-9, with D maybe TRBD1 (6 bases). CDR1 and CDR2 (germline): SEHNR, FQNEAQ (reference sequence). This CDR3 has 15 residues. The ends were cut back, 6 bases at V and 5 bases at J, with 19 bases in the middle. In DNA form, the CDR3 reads TGTGCCAGCAGACCTGTCCGAGGGGGGAGGACTGAAGCTTTCTTT. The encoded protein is CASRPVRGGRTEAFF. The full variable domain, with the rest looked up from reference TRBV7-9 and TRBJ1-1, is DTGVSQNPRHKITKRGQNVTFRCDPISEHNRLYWYRQTLGQGPEFLTYFQNEAQLEKSRLLSDRFSAERPKGSFSTLEIQRTEQGDSAMYLCASRPVRGGRTEAFFGQGTRLTVV.

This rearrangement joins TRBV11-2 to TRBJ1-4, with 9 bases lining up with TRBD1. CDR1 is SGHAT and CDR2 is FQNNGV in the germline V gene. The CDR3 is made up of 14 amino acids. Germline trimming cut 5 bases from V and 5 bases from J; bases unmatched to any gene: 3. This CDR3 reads CASSRTGENEKLFF. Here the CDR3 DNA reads TGTGCCAGCAGCCGGACAGGGGAGAATGAAAAACTGTTTTTT.

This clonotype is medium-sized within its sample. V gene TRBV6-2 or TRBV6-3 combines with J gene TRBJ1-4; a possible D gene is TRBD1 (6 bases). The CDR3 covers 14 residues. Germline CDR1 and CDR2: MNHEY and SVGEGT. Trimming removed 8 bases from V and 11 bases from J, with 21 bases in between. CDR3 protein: CASGRDTPLKKLFF. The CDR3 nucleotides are TGTGCCAGCGGGCGGGACACCCCACTGAAGAAACTGTTTTTT.

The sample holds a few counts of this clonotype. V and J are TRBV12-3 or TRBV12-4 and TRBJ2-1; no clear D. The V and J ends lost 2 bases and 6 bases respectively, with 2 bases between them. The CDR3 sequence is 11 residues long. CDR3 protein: CASSLTNEQFF. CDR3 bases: TGTGCCAGCAGTTTAACCAATGAGCAGTTCTTC.

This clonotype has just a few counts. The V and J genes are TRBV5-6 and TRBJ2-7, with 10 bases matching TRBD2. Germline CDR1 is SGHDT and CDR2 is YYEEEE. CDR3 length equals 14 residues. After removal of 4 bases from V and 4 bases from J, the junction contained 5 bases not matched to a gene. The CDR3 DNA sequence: TGTGCCAGCAGCCCGGGACTAGCGAATTACGAGCAGTACTTC. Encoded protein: CASSPGLANYEQYF.

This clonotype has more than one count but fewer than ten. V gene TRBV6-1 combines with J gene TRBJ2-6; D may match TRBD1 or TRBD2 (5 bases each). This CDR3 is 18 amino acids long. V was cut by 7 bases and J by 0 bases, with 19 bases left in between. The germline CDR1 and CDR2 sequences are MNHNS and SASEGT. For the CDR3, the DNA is TGTGCCAGCACCCCTCTTGGGGGACGGAGCTCTGGGGCCAACGTCCTGACTTTC. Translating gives CASTPLGGRSSGANVLTF.

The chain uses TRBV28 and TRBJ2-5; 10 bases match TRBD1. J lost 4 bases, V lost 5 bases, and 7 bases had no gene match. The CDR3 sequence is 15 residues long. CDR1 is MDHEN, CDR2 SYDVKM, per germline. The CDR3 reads CASSPRQGARETQYF. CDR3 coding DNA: TGTGCCAGCAGTCCGCGACAGGGGGCTAGAGAGACCCAGTACTTC.

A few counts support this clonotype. The CDR3 nucleotides are TGTGCCAGCAGCTCTCAGACAGGGGAGGCCGGGGAGCTGTTTTTT. Translation: CASSSQTGEAGELFF. This sequence joins TRBV7-9 and TRBJ2-2, with TRBD1 matching over 8 bases. Germline assignment: CDR1 SEHNR and CDR2 FQNEAQ (reference sequence). The CDR3 runs 15 residues. Trimming took 4 bases from V and 6 from J; bases not matched to a gene: 7.

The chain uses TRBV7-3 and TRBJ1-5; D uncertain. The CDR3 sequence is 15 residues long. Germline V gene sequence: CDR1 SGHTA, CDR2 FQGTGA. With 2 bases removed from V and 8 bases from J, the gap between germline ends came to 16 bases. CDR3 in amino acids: CASSLGDPGRKPQHF. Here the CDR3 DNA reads TGTGCCAGCAGCTTAGGTGATCCGGGGAGGAAGCCCCAGCATTTT. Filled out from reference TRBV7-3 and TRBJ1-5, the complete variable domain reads GAGVSQTPSNKVTEKGKYVELRCDPISGHTALYWYRQSLGQGPEFLIYFQGTGAADDSGLPNDRFFAVRPEGSVSTLKIQRTERGDSAVYLCASSLGDPGRKPQHFGDGTRLSIL.

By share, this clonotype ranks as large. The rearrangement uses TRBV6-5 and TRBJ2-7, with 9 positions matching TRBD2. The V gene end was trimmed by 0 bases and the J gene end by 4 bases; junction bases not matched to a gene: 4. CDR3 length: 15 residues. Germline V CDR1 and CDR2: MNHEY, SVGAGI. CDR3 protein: CASSYSISGGYEQYF. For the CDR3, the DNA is TGTGCCAGCAGTTACTCGATTAGCGGGGGATACGAGCAGTACTTC.

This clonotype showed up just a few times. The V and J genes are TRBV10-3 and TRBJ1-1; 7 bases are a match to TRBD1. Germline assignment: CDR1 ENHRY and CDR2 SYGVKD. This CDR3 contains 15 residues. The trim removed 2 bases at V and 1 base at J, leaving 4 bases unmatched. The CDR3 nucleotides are TGTGCCATCAGTGAGCCATACAGGGGGAACACTGAAGCTTTCTTT. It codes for CAISEPYRGNTEAFF.

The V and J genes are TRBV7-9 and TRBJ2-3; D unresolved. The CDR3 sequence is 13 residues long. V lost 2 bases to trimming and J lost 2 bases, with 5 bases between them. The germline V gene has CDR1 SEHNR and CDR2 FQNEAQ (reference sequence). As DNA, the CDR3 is TGTGCCAGCAGCTTATATACCACAGATACGCAGTATTTT. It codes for CASSLYTTDTQYF.

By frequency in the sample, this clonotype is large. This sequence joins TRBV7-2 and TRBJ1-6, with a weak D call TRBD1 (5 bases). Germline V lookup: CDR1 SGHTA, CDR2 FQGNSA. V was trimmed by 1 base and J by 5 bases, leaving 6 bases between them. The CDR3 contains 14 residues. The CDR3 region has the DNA TGTGCCAGCAGCTTAGGAGGGGATAATTCACCCCTCCACTTT. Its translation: CASSLGGDNSPLHF.

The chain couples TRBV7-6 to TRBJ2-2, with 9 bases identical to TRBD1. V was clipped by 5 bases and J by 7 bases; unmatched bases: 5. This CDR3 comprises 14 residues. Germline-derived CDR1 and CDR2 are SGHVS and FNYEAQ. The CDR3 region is CASSMGQGFGELFF. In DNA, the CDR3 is TGTGCCAGCAGCATGGGACAGGGATTCGGGGAGCTGTTTTTT.

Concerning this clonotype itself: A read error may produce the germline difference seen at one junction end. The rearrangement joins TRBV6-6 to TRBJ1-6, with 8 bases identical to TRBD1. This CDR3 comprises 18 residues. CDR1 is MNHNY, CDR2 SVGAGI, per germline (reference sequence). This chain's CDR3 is CASSYYGGQGRRDSHLHF. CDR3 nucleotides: TGTGCCAGCAGTTATTACGGTGGACAGGGACGACGAGATTCACACCTCCACTTT.